The 18 T cell receptor beta chains given below trace back to one sample, sequenced in a study of PD-1 blockade in classical Hodgkin lymphoma. Produced via immunoSEQ multiplex PCR; TCRdb's table is partial and in-frame only. The profile covers roughly 55,000 clones, with approximately 81% appearing a single time and about 15% taken by the ten largest. All patients experienced relapse after autologous stem cell transplantation, and brentuximab vedotin exposure was variable. Source: peripheral blood mononuclear cells (PBMCs), taken at baseline. These receptors all stem from a human donor with classical Hodgkin lymphoma.

V is TRBV7-9 and J is TRBJ1-2; a possible D gene is TRBD1 (5 bases). With 5 bases removed from V and 8 bases from J, the gap between germline ends came to 12 bases. Germline V gene sequence: CDR1 SEHNR, CDR2 FQNEAQ (reference sequence). There are 12 residues in the CDR3. The CDR3 is CASSPGGVGYTF. In DNA form, the CDR3 reads TGTGCCAGCAGCCCTGGGGGGGTCGGCTACACCTTC.

The chain has TRBV5-6 and TRBJ2-7, with TRBD1 identical over 11 bases. The trim removed 4 bases at V and 4 bases at J, leaving 4 bases unmatched. Per germline, CDR1 SGHDT and CDR2 YYEEEE. The CDR3 has 14 residues. CDR3 sequence: CASSTGQGAYEQYF. CDR3 bases: TGTGCCAGCAGCACCGGACAGGGGGCGTACGAGCAGTACTTC.

This chain joins TRBV5-1 and TRBJ1-1; TRBD1 agrees at 10 bases. The junction had 14 bases not matched to a gene; V was cut back by 4 bases and J by 8 bases. Germline V gene sequence: CDR1 SGHRS, CDR2 YFSETQ. This CDR3 spans 16 amino acids. Here the CDR3 DNA reads TGCGCCAGCAGCCCAGACCCTCCCGGGACAGGGGTCGAAGCTTTCTTT. This gives the protein CASSPDPPGTGVEAFF.

The gene calls are TRBV27 and TRBJ2-1, with 7 bases lining up with TRBD1. Germline values: CDR1 MNHEY, CDR2 SMNVEV (reference sequence). V lost 4 bases to trimming and J lost 6 bases; unmatched junction nucleotides: 3. The CDR3 loop spans 13 amino acids. In DNA form, the CDR3 reads TGTGCCAGCAGTTCCGACAGGGTCAATGAGCAGTTCTTC. Translated: CASSSDRVNEQFF.

The sample holds a few counts of this clone. CDR3 in amino acids: CASSEFETPYEQYV. In DNA form, the CDR3 reads TGTGCCAGCAGTGAATTTGAGACACCCTACGAGCAGTACGTC. The rearrangement joins TRBV6-1 to TRBJ2-7, with no clear D. Trimming took off 2 bases at V and 2 bases at J, with 10 bases between the two ends. From germline, CDR1 is MNHNS and CDR2 SASEGT. The CDR3 spans 14 residues.

The rearrangement links TRBV11-3 to TRBJ1-3, with D tentatively TRBD1 (6 bases). V lost 3 bases and J lost 0, with 9 bases in between. This CDR3 spans 15 amino acids. Per the germline V gene, CDR1 is SGHNT and CDR2 is YENEEA. In nucleotides, the CDR3 is TGTGCCAGCAGCTTGGACAGCCACTCTGGAAACACCATATATTTT. Translation gives CASSLDSHSGNTIYF.

This clone was seen a handful of times. The rearrangement links TRBV5-6 to TRBJ2-7; 9 nucleotides agree with TRBD1. Germline V lookup: CDR1 SGHDT, CDR2 YYEEEE. The V gene end was trimmed by 3 bases and the J gene end by 4 bases; junction bases not matched to a gene: 8. The CDR3 is made up of 15 amino acids. The CDR3 DNA reads TGTGCCAGCAGCTGGACAGGGGTTGTTAGTTACGAGCAGTACGTC. This translates into CASSWTGVVSYEQYV.

CDR3 loop: CATSREAGERETQYF. CDR3 nucleotides: TGTGCCACCAGCAGAGAGGCAGGAGAACGAGAGACCCAGTACTTC. The chain is built from TRBV15 and TRBJ2-5; D unresolved. V lost 0 bases to trimming and J lost 4 bases, with 12 bases between them. This CDR3 has 15 residues. CDR1 and CDR2 from the germline V gene are LNHNV and YYDKDF (reference sequence).

V and J are TRBV7-9 and TRBJ2-3, with TRBD1 matching over 7 bases. The V and J ends lost 5 bases and 4 bases, in that order; junction bases with no gene match: 15. The CDR3 totals 17 residues. CDR1 is SEHNR, CDR2 FQNEAQ, per germline (reference sequence). For the CDR3, the DNA is TGTGCCAGCAGCCGGGACAGTTCTTGGGTTCGCGCAGATACGCAGTATTTT. This encodes CASSRDSSWVRADTQYF.

The chain couples TRBV15 to TRBJ2-5, with 11 bases fitting TRBD2. The trim removed 4 bases at V and 1 base at J, leaving 14 bases unmatched. Germline lookup yields CDR1 LNHNV and CDR2 YYDKDF (reference sequence). CDR3 length equals 19 residues. CDR3 sequence: CATSKSARILAGAQETQYF. CDR3 nucleotides: TGTGCCACCAGCAAGTCGGCCCGGATACTAGCGGGGGCCCAAGAGACCCAGTACTTC.

This chain uses TRBV9 with TRBJ2-1; no reliable D call. CDR3 length: 13 amino acids. V was trimmed by 1 base and J by 1 base, leaving 3 bases between them. Looked up from germline, CDR1 is SGDLS and CDR2 is YYNGEE. CDR3 protein: CASSVRSYNEQFF. The CDR3 coding sequence is TGTGCCAGCAGCGTAAGGTCCTACAATGAGCAGTTCTTC. Combining the CDR3 with reference TRBV9 and TRBJ2-1 gives the whole variable domain DSGVTQTPKHLITATGQRVTLRCSPRSGDLSVYWYQQSLDQGLQFLIQYYNGEERAKGNILERFSAQQFPDLHSELNLSSLELGDSALYFCASSVRSYNEQFFGPGTRLTVL.

The chain carries TRBV7-8 and TRBJ2-7; 7 bases are a match to TRBD1. Germline lookup yields CDR1 SGHVS and CDR2 FQNEAQ. The V segment lost 5 bases and the J segment 7 bases; nucleotides outside the gene matches: 20. This CDR3 has 17 residues. The CDR3 coding sequence is TGTGCCAGCAGCAAAACAGCAGGGGGAAGTTTGATGTATGAGCAGTACTTC. This gives the protein CASSKTAGGSLMYEQYF. Based on the CDR3 plus reference TRBV7-8 and TRBJ2-7, the full variable domain is GAGVSQSPRYKVAKRGQDVALRCDPISGHVSLFWYQQALGQGPEFLTYFQNEAQLDKSGLPSDRFFAERPEGSVSTLKIQRTQQEDSAVYLCASSKTAGGSLMYEQYFGPGTRLTVT.

This clone is deemed large. The CDR3 region is CASSLAGALEQYV. The CDR3 bases are TGTGCCAGCAGCTTGGCGGGGGCCCTGGAGCAGTACGTC. The chain couples TRBV11-2 to TRBJ2-7, with TRBD2 as a possible D gene (7 bases). Between the trimmed V and J ends, which lost 3 bases and 7 bases, there was a span of 13 bases. The CDR3 spans 13 residues. Per the germline V gene, CDR1 is SGHAT and CDR2 is FQNNGV.

The chain couples TRBV18 to TRBJ2-1, with D perhaps matching TRBD1 (6 bases). CDR1 KGHSH and CDR2 LQKENI come from the germline V gene. The CDR3 contains 14 residues. Deletions cut 6 bases from V and 4 bases from J, with 13 bases between. The CDR3 coding sequence is TGTGCCAGCTCGGACCGGGACACTTACAATGAGCAGTTCTTC. Residues: CASSDRDTYNEQFF.

This clone appeared a few times. This chain joins TRBV10-3 and TRBJ2-1, with a tentative D call TRBD2 (6 bases). The CDR3 sequence is 14 residues long. CDR1 and CDR2 from the germline V gene are ENHRY and SYGVKD. Trimming left V 4 bases short and J 2 bases short, with 9 bases between. The CDR3 bases are TGTGCCATCAGTGGGGAGGATCCCTACAATGAGCAGTTCTTC. Residues: CAISGEDPYNEQFF.

The chain joins TRBV7-2 to TRBJ2-1; D remains unclear. In germline, CDR1 is SGHTA, CDR2 FQGNSA. V was clipped by 1 base and J by 9 bases, with 10 bases between them. The CDR3 covers 13 residues. The CDR3 DNA reads TGTGCCAGCAGCTTAGATTCGTTTGGTGAGCAGTTCTTC. It is translated as CASSLDSFGEQFF.

The CDR3 here is CASSLFIAGASYEQYV. The CDR3 DNA sequence: TGTGCCAGCAGCTTATTTATAGCGGGGGCCTCCTACGAGCAGTACGTC. J is TRBJ2-7 and V is TRBV7-9; the match to TRBD2 covers 9 bases. Germline CDR1 reads SEHNR; CDR2 reads FQNEAQ (reference sequence). The CDR3 contains 16 residues. V shed 2 bases, J shed 0 bases, and the junction held 5 bases outside the gene matches.

The rearrangement joins TRBV27 to TRBJ2-1, with 8 nucleotides matching TRBD2. Germline V gene data show CDR1 as MNHEY and CDR2 as SMNVEV (reference sequence). V shed 6 bases and J 6 bases; nucleotides not matched to a gene: 4. This CDR3 is 13 amino acids long. The CDR3 reads CASRGTSRNEQFF. CDR3 nucleotide sequence: TGTGCCAGCAGAGGGACTAGTCGCAATGAGCAGTTCTTC.